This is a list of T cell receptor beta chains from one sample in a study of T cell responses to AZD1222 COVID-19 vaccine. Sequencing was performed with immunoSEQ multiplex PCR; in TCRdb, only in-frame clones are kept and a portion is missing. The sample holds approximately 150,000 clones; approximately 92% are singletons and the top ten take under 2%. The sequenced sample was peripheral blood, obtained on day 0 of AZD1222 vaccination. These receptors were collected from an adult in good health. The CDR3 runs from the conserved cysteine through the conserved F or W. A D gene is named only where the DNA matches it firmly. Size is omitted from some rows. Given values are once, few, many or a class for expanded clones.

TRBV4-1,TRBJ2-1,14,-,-,CASSQAGTANEQFF,TGCGCCAGCAGCCAAGCTGGGACTGCTAATGAGCAGTTCTTC
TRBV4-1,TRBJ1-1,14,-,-,CASSTPGRNTEAFF,TGCGCCAGCAGCACCCCAGGACGGAACACTGAAGCTTTCTTT
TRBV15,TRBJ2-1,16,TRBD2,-,CATSRVASGGLNEQFF,TGTGCCACCAGCAGAGTAGCTAGCGGGGGTCTCAATGAGCAGTTCTTC
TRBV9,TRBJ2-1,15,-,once,CASSVFYGTYNEQFF,TGTGCCAGCAGCGTCTTTTACGGCACCTACAATGAGCAGTTCTTC
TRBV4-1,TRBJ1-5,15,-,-,CASSQDRGPYQPQHF,TGCGCCAGCAGCCAAGATCGCGGTCCCTATCAGCCCCAGCATTTT
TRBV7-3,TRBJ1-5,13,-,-,CASSLTDNQPQHF,TGTGCCAGCAGCTTAACAGATAATCAGCCCCAGCATTTT
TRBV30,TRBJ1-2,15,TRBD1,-,CAWSARQGFSYGYTF,TGTGCCTGGAGTGCAAGACAGGGGTTCAGCTATGGCTACACCTTC
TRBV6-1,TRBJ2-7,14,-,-,CASSEQGISYEQYF,TGTGCCAGCAGTGAACAGGGCATCTCCTACGAGCAGTACTTC
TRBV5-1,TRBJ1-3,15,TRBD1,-,CASSQDRGPGNTIYF,TGCGCCAGCAGCCAGGACAGGGGGCCCGGAAACACCATATATTTT
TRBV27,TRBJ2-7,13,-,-,CASRRRGSYEQYF,TGTGCCAGCAGACGAAGGGGAAGCTACGAGCAGTACTTC
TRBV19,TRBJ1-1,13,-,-,CASSTLGNTEAFF,TGTGCCAGTAGCACCCTAGGGAACACTGAAGCTTTCTTT
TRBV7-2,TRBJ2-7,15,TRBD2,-,CASSLAGGRAPEQYF,TGTGCCAGCAGCTTAGCGGGCGGGAGGGCTCCCGAGCAGTACTTC
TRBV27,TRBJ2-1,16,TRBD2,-,CASSPILAGGLNEQFF,TGTGCCAGCAGTCCGATTCTAGCGGGGGGATTAAATGAGCAGTTCTTC
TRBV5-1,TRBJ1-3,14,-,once,CASSLGGLGNTIYF,TGCGCCAGCAGCTTGGGAGGATTGGGAAACACCATATATTTT
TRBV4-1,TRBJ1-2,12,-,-,CASRASNYGYTF,TGCGCCAGCAGGGCCAGCAACTATGGCTACACCTTC
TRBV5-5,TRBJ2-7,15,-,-,CASTPSPGERYEQYF,TGTGCCAGCACCCCCAGCCCGGGAGAGAGGTACGAGCAGTACTTC
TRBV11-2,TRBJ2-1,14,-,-,CASSPRLVGDEQFF,TGTGCCAGCAGCCCAAGACTAGTCGGGGATGAGCAGTTCTTC
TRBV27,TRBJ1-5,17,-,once,CASSSSLFRGLGQPQHF,TGTGCCAGCAGTTCTTCCCTTTTCAGGGGACTCGGACAGCCCCAGCATTTT
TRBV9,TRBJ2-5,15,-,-,CASSFAGTLGETQYF,TGTGCCAGCAGCTTCGCCGGGACGCTAGGAGAGACCCAGTACTTC
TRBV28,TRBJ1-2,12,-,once,CASSGTGIGYTF,TGTGCCAGCAGCGGGACCGGTATCGGCTACACCTTC
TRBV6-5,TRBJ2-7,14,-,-,CASSWGRHSYEQYF,TGTGCCAGCAGTTGGGGCAGACACTCCTACGAGCAGTACTTC
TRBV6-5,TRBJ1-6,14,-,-,CASSPGTAGEPLHF,TGTGCCAGCAGTCCCGGGACGGCGGGAGAACCCCTCCACTTT
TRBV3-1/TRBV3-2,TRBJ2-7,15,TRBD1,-,CASSPPGQGPHEQYF,TGTGCCAGCAGCCCTCCGGGACAGGGCCCCCACGAGCAGTACTTC